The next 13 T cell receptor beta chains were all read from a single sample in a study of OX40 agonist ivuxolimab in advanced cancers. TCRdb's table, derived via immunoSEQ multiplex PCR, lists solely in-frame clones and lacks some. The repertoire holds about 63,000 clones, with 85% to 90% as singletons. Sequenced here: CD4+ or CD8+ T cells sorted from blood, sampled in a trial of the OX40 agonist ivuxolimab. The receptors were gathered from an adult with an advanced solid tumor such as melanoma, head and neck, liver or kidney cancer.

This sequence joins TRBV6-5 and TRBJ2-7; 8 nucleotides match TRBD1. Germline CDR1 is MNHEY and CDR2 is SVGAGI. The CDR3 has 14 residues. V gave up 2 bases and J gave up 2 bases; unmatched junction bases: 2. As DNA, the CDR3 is TGTGCCAGCAGTTACGGCAGGGGGCCCTACGAGCAGTACTTC. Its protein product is CASSYGRGPYEQYF.

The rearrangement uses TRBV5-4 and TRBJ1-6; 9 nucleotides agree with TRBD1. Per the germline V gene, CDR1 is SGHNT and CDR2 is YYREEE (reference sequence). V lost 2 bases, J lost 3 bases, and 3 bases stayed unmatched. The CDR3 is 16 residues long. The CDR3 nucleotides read TGTGCCAGCAGCTTTCGGGGACAGGGCTATAATTCACCCCTCCACTTT. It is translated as CASSFRGQGYNSPLHF.

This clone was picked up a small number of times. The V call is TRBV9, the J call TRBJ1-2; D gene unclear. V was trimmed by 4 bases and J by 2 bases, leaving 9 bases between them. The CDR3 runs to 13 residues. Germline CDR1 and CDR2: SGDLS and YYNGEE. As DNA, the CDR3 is TGTGCCAGCAGCCCCGACCGCAACTATGGCTACACCTTC. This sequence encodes CASSPDRNYGYTF.

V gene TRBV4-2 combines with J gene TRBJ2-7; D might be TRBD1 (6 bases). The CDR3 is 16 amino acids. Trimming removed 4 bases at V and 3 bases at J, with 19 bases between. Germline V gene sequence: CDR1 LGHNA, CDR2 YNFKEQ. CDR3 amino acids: CASSPKIGNRVYEQYF. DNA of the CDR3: TGTGCCAGCAGCCCCAAGATAGGGAACAGGGTCTACGAGCAGTACTTC.

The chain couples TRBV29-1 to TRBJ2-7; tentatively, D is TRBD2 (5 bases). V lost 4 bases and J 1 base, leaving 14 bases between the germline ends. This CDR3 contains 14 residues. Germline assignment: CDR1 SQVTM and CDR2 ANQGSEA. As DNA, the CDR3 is TGCAGCGTTGTAGAGAGGGTCTCATCCTACGAGCAGTACTTC. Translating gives CSVVERVSSYEQYF.

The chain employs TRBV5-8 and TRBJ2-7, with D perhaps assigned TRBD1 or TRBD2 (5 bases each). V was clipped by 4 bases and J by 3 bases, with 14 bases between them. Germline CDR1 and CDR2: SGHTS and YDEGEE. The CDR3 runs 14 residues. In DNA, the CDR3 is TGTGCCAGCAGCAGGTATGGGGGTGGCTACGAGCAGTACTTC. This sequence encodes CASSRYGGGYEQYF.

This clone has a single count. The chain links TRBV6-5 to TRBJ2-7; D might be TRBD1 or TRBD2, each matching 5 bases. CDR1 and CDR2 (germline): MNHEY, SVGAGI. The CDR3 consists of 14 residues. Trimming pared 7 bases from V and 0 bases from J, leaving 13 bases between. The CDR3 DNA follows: TGTGCCAGCACCCACGGGGCCAACTCCTACGAGCAGTACTTC. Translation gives CASTHGANSYEQYF.

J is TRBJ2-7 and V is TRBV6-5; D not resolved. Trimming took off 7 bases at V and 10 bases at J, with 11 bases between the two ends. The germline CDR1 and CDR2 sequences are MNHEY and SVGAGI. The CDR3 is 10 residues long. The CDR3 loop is CASTQLGQYF. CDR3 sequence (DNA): TGTGCCAGCACCCAACTGGGCCAGTACTTC.

CDR3 DNA sequence: TGCGCCAGCAGCTTGCGAGGCTTGGCTAGCGGGAGCACAGATACGCAGTATTTT. Translation gives CASSLRGLASGSTDTQYF. This chain connects TRBV5-1 to TRBJ2-3, with TRBD2 matching 8 bases. From germline, CDR1 is SGHRS and CDR2 YFSETQ. The CDR3 contains 18 residues. V shed 1 base, J shed 0 bases, and the junction held 10 bases outside the gene matches.

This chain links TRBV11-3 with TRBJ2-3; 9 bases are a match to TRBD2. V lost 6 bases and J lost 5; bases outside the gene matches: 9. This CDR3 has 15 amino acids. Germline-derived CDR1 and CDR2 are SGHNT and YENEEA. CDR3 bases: TGTGCCAGCAGTTTCGGGACTAGCAGGGGAGATACGCAGTATTTT. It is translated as CASSFGTSRGDTQYF.

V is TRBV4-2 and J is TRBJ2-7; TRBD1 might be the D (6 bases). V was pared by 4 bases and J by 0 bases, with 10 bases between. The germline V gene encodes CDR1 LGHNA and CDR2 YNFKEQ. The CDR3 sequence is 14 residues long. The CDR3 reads CASSPRQDSYEQYF. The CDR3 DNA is TGTGCCAGCAGCCCGCGACAGGACTCCTACGAGCAGTACTTC.

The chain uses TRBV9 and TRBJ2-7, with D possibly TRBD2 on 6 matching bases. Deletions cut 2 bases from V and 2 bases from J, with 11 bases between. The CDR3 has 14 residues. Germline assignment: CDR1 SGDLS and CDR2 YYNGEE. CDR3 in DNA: TGTGCCAGCAGCGTGGGGACTGGAACCTACGAGCAGTACTTC. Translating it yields CASSVGTGTYEQYF.

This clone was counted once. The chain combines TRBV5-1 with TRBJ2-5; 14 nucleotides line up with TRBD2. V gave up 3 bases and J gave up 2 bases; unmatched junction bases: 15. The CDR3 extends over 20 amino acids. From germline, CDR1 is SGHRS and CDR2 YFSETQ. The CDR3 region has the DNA TGCGCCAGCAGCTGGTGGACTAGCGGGGGGCAAGGGTATCCTCAAGAGACCCAGTACTTC. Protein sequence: CASSWWTSGGQGYPQETQYF.